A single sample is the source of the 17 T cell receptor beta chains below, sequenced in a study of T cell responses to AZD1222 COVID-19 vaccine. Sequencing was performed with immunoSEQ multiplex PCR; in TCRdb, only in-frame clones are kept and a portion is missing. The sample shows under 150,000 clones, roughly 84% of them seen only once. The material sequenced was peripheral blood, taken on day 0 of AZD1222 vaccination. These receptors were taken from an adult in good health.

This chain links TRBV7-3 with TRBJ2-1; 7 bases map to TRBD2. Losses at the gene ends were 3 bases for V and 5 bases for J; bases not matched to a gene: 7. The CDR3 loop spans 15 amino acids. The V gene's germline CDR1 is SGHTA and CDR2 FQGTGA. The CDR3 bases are TGTGCCAGCAGCTTTATTGGCGGGAGAGACAATGAGCAGTTCTTC. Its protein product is CASSFIGGRDNEQFF.

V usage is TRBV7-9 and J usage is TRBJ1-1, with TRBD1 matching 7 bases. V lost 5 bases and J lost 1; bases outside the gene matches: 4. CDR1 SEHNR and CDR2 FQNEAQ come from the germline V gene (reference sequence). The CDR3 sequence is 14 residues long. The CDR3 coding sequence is TGTGCCAGCAGCGAGACAGGGCGGAACACTGAAGCTTTCTTT. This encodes CASSETGRNTEAFF.

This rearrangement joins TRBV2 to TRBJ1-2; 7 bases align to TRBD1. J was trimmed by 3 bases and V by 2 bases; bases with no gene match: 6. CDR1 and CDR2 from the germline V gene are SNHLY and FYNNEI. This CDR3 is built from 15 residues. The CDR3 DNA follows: TGTGCCAGCAGTGAATCCGCAGGGGGGCACTATGGCTACACCTTC. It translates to CASSESAGGHYGYTF.

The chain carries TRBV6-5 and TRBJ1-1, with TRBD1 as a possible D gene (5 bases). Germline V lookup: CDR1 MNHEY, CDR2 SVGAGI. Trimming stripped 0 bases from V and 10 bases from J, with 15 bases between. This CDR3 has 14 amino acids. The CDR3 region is CASSYSRGNVGAFF. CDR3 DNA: TGTGCCAGCAGTTACTCGCGGGGCAACGTAGGAGCTTTCTTT.

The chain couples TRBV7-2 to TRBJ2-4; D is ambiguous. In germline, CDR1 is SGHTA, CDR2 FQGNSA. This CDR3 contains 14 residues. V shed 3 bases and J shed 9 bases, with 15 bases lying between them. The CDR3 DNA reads TGTGCCAGCAGCTTTACCGGGCCCTCGCGCATTCAGTACTTC. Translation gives CASSFTGPSRIQYF. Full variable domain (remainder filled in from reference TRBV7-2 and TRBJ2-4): GAGVSQSPSNKVTEKGKDVELRCDPISGHTALYWYRQSLGQGLEFLIYFQGNSAPDKSGLPSDRFSAERTGGSVSTLTIQRTQQEDSAVYLCASSFTGPSRIQYFGAGTRLSVL.

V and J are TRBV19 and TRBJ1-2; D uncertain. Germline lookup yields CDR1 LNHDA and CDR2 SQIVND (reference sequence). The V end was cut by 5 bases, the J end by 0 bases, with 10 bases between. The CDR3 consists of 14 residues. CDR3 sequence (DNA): TGTGCCAGTAGTTCCCAGGAAGCTAACTATGGCTACACCTTC. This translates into CASSSQEANYGYTF.

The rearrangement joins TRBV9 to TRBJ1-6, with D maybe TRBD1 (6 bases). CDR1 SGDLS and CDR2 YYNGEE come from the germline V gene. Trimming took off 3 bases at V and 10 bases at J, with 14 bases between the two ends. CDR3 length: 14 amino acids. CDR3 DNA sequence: TGTGCCAGCAGCGCGCCGGGGGCTAGATCACCCCTCCACTTT. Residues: CASSAPGARSPLHF. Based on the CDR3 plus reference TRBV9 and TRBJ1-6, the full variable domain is DSGVTQTPKHLITATGQRVTLRCSPRSGDLSVYWYQQSLDQGLQFLIQYYNGEERAKGNILERFSAQQFPDLHSELNLSSLELGDSALYFCASSAPGARSPLHFGNGTRLTVT.

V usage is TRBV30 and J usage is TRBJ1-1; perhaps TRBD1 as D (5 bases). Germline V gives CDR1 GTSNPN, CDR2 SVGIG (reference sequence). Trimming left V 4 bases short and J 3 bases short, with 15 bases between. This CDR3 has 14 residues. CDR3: CAWTQLVGHTEAFF. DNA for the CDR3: TGTGCCTGGACCCAGCTCGTGGGGCACACTGAAGCTTTCTTT.

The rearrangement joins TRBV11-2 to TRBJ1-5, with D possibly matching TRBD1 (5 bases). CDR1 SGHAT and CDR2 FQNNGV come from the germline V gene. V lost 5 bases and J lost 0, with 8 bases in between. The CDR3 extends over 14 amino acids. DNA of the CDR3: TGTGCCAGCAGCCCTGACAGTAGCAATCAGCCCCAGCATTTT. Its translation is CASSPDSSNQPQHF.

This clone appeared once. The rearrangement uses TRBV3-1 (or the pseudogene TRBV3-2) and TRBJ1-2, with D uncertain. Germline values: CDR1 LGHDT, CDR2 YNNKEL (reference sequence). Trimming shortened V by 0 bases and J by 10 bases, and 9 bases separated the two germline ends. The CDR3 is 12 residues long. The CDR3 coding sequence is TGTGCCAGCAGCCAAGATGTCGGTCCCTACACCTTC. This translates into CASSQDVGPYTF.

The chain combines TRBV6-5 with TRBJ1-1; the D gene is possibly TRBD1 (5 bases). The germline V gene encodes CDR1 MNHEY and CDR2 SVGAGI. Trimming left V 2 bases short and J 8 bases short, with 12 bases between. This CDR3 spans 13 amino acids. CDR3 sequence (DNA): TGTGCCAGCAGTTACGCGGGGGTTTCAGAAGCTTTCTTT. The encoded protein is CASSYAGVSEAFF.

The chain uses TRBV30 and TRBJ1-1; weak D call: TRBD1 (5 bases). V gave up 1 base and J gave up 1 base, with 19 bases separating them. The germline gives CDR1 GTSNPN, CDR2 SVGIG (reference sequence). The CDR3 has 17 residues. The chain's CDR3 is CAWSAQRTHLTNTEAFF. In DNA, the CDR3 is TGTGCCTGGAGTGCACAAAGGACACACTTGACGAACACTGAAGCTTTCTTT.

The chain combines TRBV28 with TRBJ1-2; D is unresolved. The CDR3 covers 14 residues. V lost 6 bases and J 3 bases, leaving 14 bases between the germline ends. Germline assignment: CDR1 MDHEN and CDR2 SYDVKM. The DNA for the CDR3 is TGTGCCAGCAGCCCCCCACCGGGCTACTATGGCTACACCTTC. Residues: CASSPPPGYYGYTF.

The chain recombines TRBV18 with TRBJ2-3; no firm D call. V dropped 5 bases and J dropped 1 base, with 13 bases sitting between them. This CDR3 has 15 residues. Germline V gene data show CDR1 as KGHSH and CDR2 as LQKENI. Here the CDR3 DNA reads TGTGCCAGCTCATCCACAGAGTTACGCACAGATACGCAGTATTTT. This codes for CASSSTELRTDTQYF.

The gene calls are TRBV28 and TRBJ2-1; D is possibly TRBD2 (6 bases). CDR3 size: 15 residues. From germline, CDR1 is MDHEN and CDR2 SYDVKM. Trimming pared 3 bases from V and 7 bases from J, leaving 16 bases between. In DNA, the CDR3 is TGTGCCAGCAGTTTCCCCGGGGGTTTAGGAAATGAGCAGTTCTTC. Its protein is CASSFPGGLGNEQFF.

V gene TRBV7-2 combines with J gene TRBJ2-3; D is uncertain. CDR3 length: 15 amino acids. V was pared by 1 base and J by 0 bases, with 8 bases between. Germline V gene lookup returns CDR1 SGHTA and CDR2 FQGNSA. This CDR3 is CASSLVETSTDTQYF. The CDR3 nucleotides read TGTGCCAGCAGCTTAGTCGAGACTAGCACAGATACGCAGTATTTT.

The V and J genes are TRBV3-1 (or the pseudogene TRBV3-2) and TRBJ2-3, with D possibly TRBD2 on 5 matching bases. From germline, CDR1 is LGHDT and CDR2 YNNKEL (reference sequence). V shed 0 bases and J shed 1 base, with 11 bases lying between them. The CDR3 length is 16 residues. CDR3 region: CASSQDVGDGTDTQYF. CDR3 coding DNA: TGTGCCAGCAGCCAAGACGTGGGAGATGGCACAGATACGCAGTATTTT.